This T cell receptor beta chain was recovered during a study of read filtering for tumor transcriptome and immune sequencing. Study-wide results and caveats: Correlation between methods rose after single-read clonotypes were removed. In IR-seq, single-read clonotypes were roughly 80% of clonotypes but approximately 3.5% of reads. Even smaller IR-seq throughput identified most shared clonotypes.

V lost 4 bases, J lost 1 base, and 7 bases stayed unmatched. The CDR3 covers 19 residues. Per the germline V gene, CDR1 is MDHEN and CDR2 is SYDVKM. This clonotype was recorded at least ten times. Its antigen is not identified. From roughly 400 ng of RNA, a library with molecular barcoded alpha/delta and beta/gamma adaptors was made. Via MiXCR, TCRdb re-called the reads, giving one row per CDR3 protein. The profile shows 46,000 or so distinct CDR3 sequences, less than 20% of them singletons. Sequenced material: a population of CD138-negative cells sorted from bone marrow. This sequence originates from a donor at least 40 years old with multiple myeloma. The chain employs TRBV28 and TRBJ2-1; 16 bases map to TRBD2. CDR3 sequence (DNA): TGTGCCAGCAGTTCGGGACTAGCGGGAGGGCCGAGGTCCTACAATGAGCAGTTCTTC. Protein product: CASSSGLAGGPRSYNEQFF.